This T cell receptor beta chain was obtained from a study of control samples from healthy donors and cancer patients. With V trimmed by 4 bases and J by 3 bases, 5 bases remained unmatched. CDR1 and CDR2 (germline): SGHAT, FQNNGV. The CDR3 runs to 15 residues. This clone has a handful of counts. Produced via immunoSEQ multiplex PCR; TCRdb's table is partial and in-frame only. The sample yields about 130,000 clones, about 90% seen once. V and J are TRBV11-2 and TRBJ1-4; 7 positions agree with TRBD1. The clonotype originates from a man aged 18 to 30 in good health. The sequenced sample was blood. CDR3 nucleotides: TGTGCCAGCAGCTCACGACAGGGTCCTAATGAAAAACTGTTTTTT. Translation gives CASSSRQGPNEKLFF. Supplemented by reference TRBV11-2 and TRBJ1-4, the full variable domain reads EAGVAQSPRYKIIEKRQSVAFWCNPISGHATLYWYQQILGQGPKLLIQFQNNGVVDDSQLPKDRFSAERLKGVDSTLKIQPAKLEDSAVYLCASSSRQGPNEKLFFGSGTQLSVL.